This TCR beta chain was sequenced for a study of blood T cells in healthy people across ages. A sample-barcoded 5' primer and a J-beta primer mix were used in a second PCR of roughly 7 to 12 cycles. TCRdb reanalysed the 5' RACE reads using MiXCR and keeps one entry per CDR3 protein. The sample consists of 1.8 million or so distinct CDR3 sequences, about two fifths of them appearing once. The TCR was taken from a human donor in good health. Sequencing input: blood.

DNA of the CDR3: TGTGCCAGCAGTCCCGACAGGGGAGCTGGGGCCAACGTCCTGACTTTC. Translated: CASSPDRGAGANVLTF. The V gene is TRBV6-5, the J gene TRBJ2-6, with TRBD1 identical over 8 bases. V dropped 5 bases and J dropped 2; count of bases not matched to a gene: 5. Germline V gives CDR1 MNHEY, CDR2 SVGAGI. CDR3 length equals 16 residues.